This is a list of T cell receptor beta chains from one sample in a study of blood T cell repertoires in COVID-19. Assay: immunoSEQ multiplex PCR; the TCRdb copy retains only in-frame clones and omits some. The sample yields about 94,000 clones, approximately 89% seen once. Sequencing was carried out using peripheral blood. These receptors all come from a human donor with acute or convalescent COVID-19. The donor label of this sample is uncertain. Each CDR3 is given with its conserved first and last residue. D genes are given only for firm matches. Clone size is stated in some rows and not others, as once, few, many or a class when expanded.

size	J	V	D	CDR3	DNA
NA	TRBJ2-3	TRBV9	TRBD2	CASSGRGADTQYF	TGTGCCAGCAGCGGTCGGGGGGCAGATACGCAGTATTTT
few	TRBJ2-7	TRBV27	NA	CASSSAGQTYEQYF	TGTGCCAGCAGTTCCGCTGGACAGACCTACGAGCAGTACTTC
NA	TRBJ2-6	TRBV4-1	NA	CASSPILLGANVLTF	TGCGCCAGCAGCCCGATACTGCTAGGGGCCAACGTCCTGACTTTC
NA	TRBJ1-2	TRBV6-5	NA	CASSSDYYGYTF	TGTGCCAGCAGTTCTGACTACTATGGCTACACCTTC
NA	TRBJ2-7	TRBV11-3	NA	CASSLDAYEQYF	TGTGCCAGCAGCTTAGACGCCTACGAGCAGTACTTC
NA	TRBJ1-1	TRBV11-2	TRBD1	CASSDDRASDQAFF	TGTGCCAGCAGCGACGACAGGGCTAGCGATCAAGCTTTCTTT
NA	TRBJ1-2	TRBV28	NA	CASSPGQTWGYTF	TGTGCCAGCAGTCCAGGACAGACCTGGGGCTACACCTTC
NA	TRBJ2-7	TRBV10-3	TRBD1	CAISMDRGNSEQYF	TGTGCCATCAGCATGGACAGGGGAAACAGCGAGCAGTACTTC
NA	TRBJ1-6	TRBV30	NA	CAWSRTYSPLHF	TGTGCCTGGTCGCGGACTTATTCACCCCTCCACTTT
few	TRBJ2-3	TRBV7-3	NA	CASSFSGAGADTQYF	TGTGCCAGCAGTTTTAGCGGCGCCGGGGCAGATACGCAGTATTTT
NA	TRBJ1-2	TRBV24-1	NA	CATSEMPGGDYGYTF	TGTGCCACCAGTGAAATGCCGGGGGGGGACTATGGCTACACCTTC
NA	TRBJ2-5	TRBV7-2	TRBD2	CASSLAPSGGQETQYF	TGTGCCAGCAGCTTAGCACCTAGCGGGGGCCAAGAGACCCAGTACTTC
NA	TRBJ1-5	TRBV4-1	NA	CASSQDGRPQWPQHF	TGCGCCAGCAGCCAAGATGGGAGGCCACAATGGCCCCAGCATTTT
NA	TRBJ2-1	TRBV7-6	TRBD1	CASSYSGTGYNEQFF	TGTGCCAGCAGCTACTCCGGGACAGGGTACAATGAGCAGTTCTTC
NA	TRBJ2-1	TRBV6-2/TRBV6-3	TRBD2	CASSYPAGGARLVQFF	TGTGCCAGCAGTTACCCAGCGGGGGGGGCCCGGTTGGTGCAGTTCTTC
NA	TRBJ2-7	TRBV19	NA	CASASWGVGEQYF	TGTGCCAGTGCCTCTTGGGGGGTAGGCGAGCAGTACTTC
NA	TRBJ1-6	TRBV27	NA	CASGSAGGSYNSPLHF	TGTGCCAGCGGCTCGGCAGGAGGCTCCTATAATTCACCCCTCCACTTT
NA	TRBJ2-7	TRBV7-2	TRBD2	CASSLEGGNEQYF	TGTGCCAGCAGCTTAGAGGGAGGGAACGAGCAGTACTTC
NA	TRBJ2-5	TRBV2	NA	CASSEAGAGVQETQYF	TGTGCCAGCAGTGAAGCGGGGGCGGGGGTACAAGAGACCCAGTACTTC
NA	TRBJ2-7	TRBV5-1	NA	CASSSGDRSYEQYF	TGCGCCAGCAGCTCGGGGGACAGATCCTACGAGCAGTACTTC
NA	TRBJ1-1	TRBV6-6	NA	CASSYPDREKAFF	TGTGCCAGCAGTTACCCGGACAGAGAGAAAGCTTTCTTT
NA	TRBJ2-1	TRBV9	TRBD2	CASSVTSGDYNEQFF	TGTGCCAGCAGCGTAACTAGCGGGGATTACAATGAGCAGTTCTTC
once	TRBJ1-1	TRBV12-3/TRBV12-4	TRBD1	CASSRDRNTEAFF	TGTGCCAGCAGCCGGGACAGGAACACTGAAGCTTTCTTT
NA	TRBJ1-2	TRBV13	NA	CASSATSANYGYTF	TGTGCCAGCAGCGCCACGTCAGCTAACTATGGCTACACCTTC
NA	TRBJ1-2	TRBV10-1	TRBD1	CASSEGTGSGYTF	TGCGCCAGCAGTGAGGGGACAGGGTCTGGCTACACCTTC
NA	TRBJ2-5	TRBV9	NA	CASSAGGETQYF	TGTGCCAGCAGCGCAGGGGGGGAGACCCAGTACTTC
NA	TRBJ2-3	TRBV7-3	TRBD2	CASSSGLAGGPADTQYF	TGTGCCAGCAGCTCGGGACTAGCGGGGGGGCCCGCAGATACGCAGTATTTT
NA	TRBJ2-7	TRBV7-9	TRBD2	CASSGPSERGHSYEQYF	TGTGCCAGCAGCGGTCCATCGGAGCGGGGGCACTCCTACGAGCAGTACTTC